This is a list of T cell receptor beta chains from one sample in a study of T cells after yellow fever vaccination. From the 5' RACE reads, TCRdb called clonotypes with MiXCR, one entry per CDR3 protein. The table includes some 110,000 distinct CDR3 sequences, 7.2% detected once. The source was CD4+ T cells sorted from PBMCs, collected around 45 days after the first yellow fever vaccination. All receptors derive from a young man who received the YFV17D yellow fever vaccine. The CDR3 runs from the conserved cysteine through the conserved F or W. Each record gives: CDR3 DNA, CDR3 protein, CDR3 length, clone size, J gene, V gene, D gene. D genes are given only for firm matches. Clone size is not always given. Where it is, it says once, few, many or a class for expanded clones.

CDR3nt: TGTGCCAGCACCCTGTTGGGAAGAACTGAAGCTTTCTTT
CDR3aa: CASTLLGRTEAFF
len: 13
abundance: many
j_gene: TRBJ1-1
v_gene: TRBV3-1
d_gene: .

CDR3nt: TGTGCCAGCAGCTTTGGGGGTCGAGGGGGCACTGAAGCTTTCTTT
CDR3aa: CASSFGGRGGTEAFF
len: 15
abundance: many
j_gene: TRBJ1-1
v_gene: TRBV7-2
d_gene: .

CDR3nt: TGTGCCAGCAGCTTCCTAGCGGGGAACCAAGAGACCCAGTACTTC
CDR3aa: CASSFLAGNQETQYF
len: 15
abundance: many
j_gene: TRBJ2-5
v_gene: TRBV7-9
d_gene: TRBD2

CDR3nt: TGTGCCAGCAGACCGCCGGGGGCAGCTGGAAACACCATATATTTT
CDR3aa: CASRPPGAAGNTIYF
len: 15
abundance: .
j_gene: TRBJ1-3
v_gene: TRBV11-2
d_gene: .

CDR3nt: TGTGCCAGTAGTATCTCAGGGGGCGGTGGCAACATTCAGTACTTC
CDR3aa: CASSISGGGGNIQYF
len: 15
abundance: few
j_gene: TRBJ2-4
v_gene: TRBV19
d_gene: TRBD1

CDR3nt: TGCAGTGCTAGAGCTAATGGCTACACCTTC
CDR3aa: CSARANGYTF
len: 10
abundance: many
j_gene: TRBJ1-2
v_gene: TRBV20-1
d_gene: .

CDR3nt: TGTGCCACCAGCAGAGAGGTGCGGGGCCAAGAGACCCAGTACTTC
CDR3aa: CATSREVRGQETQYF
len: 15
abundance: few
j_gene: TRBJ2-5
v_gene: TRBV15
d_gene: .

CDR3nt: TGCGCCAGCAGCTTGACGGGAGGGGCAACTAATGAAAAACTGTTTTTT
CDR3aa: CASSLTGGATNEKLFF
len: 16
abundance: .
j_gene: TRBJ1-4
v_gene: TRBV5-1
d_gene: .

CDR3nt: TGTGCCAGCAGCCTAAAGGTGACCCAGTACTTC
CDR3aa: CASSLKVTQYF
len: 11
abundance: few
j_gene: TRBJ2-5
v_gene: TRBV7-2
d_gene: .

CDR3nt: TGCGCCAGCAGCTTGTTGGCGGGGGGGAGAATTGGCGCAGATACGCAGTATTTT
CDR3aa: CASSLLAGGRIGADTQYF
len: 18
abundance: few
j_gene: TRBJ2-3
v_gene: TRBV5-1
d_gene: TRBD2

CDR3nt: TGTGCCAGCAGCTCCCTGCGGACAGGGGACATCTACGAGCAGTACTTC
CDR3aa: CASSSLRTGDIYEQYF
len: 16
abundance: .
j_gene: TRBJ2-7
v_gene: TRBV7-9
d_gene: TRBD1

CDR3nt: TGCGCCAGCAGCCTAGGCCTCCAAAATGGAGATACGCAGTATTTT
CDR3aa: CASSLGLQNGDTQYF
len: 15
abundance: many
j_gene: TRBJ2-3
v_gene: TRBV4-3
d_gene: .

CDR3nt: TGTGCCAGCAGCCGAAGGGGCCATGAGCAGTTCTTC
CDR3aa: CASSRRGHEQFF
len: 12
abundance: many
j_gene: TRBJ2-1
v_gene: TRBV5-6
d_gene: .

CDR3nt: TGTGCCAGCAGCTGGGCAGGGAGGACAGATACGCAGTATTTT
CDR3aa: CASSWAGRTDTQYF
len: 14
abundance: many
j_gene: TRBJ2-3
v_gene: TRBV5-4
d_gene: .

CDR3nt: TGCGCCAGCAGCTTGGGTGCCGGAGGGGAGACCCAGTACTTC
CDR3aa: CASSLGAGGETQYF
len: 14
abundance: many
j_gene: TRBJ2-5
v_gene: TRBV5-1
d_gene: .

CDR3nt: TGTGCCAGTAGTATGGGGGAGGACCCGAGCAATCAGCCCCAGCATTTT
CDR3aa: CASSMGEDPSNQPQHF
len: 16
abundance: .
j_gene: TRBJ1-5
v_gene: TRBV19
d_gene: .

CDR3nt: TGTGCCAGCAGGGTCGGACAGGGGGCCTACGAGCAGTACTTC
CDR3aa: CASRVGQGAYEQYF
len: 14
abundance: many
j_gene: TRBJ2-7
v_gene: TRBV6-5
d_gene: TRBD1

CDR3nt: TGTGCCACCAGTGATTCCCGCGGACCCACCAGACGGGAGACCCAGTACTTC
CDR3aa: CATSDSRGPTRRETQYF
len: 17
abundance: many
j_gene: TRBJ2-5
v_gene: TRBV24-1
d_gene: .

CDR3nt: TGTGCCAGCAGCCAACCACGAGAACCCACAGATACGCAGTATTTT
CDR3aa: CASSQPREPTDTQYF
len: 15
abundance: many
j_gene: TRBJ2-3
v_gene: TRBV4-2
d_gene: .

CDR3nt: TGCGCCAGCAGCCGAATTATGTCCGGGGAGCTGTTTTTT
CDR3aa: CASSRIMSGELFF
len: 13
abundance: many
j_gene: TRBJ2-2
v_gene: TRBV5-1
d_gene: .

CDR3nt: TGTGCCAGCAGGTTGGGGGTGAGGGCTTTCTTT
CDR3aa: CASRLGVRAFF
len: 11
abundance: many
j_gene: TRBJ1-1
v_gene: TRBV12-3/TRBV12-4
d_gene: .

CDR3nt: TGCGCCAGCAGTCTCGGACGGTCTGGAAACACCATATATTTT
CDR3aa: CASSLGRSGNTIYF
len: 14
abundance: many
j_gene: TRBJ1-3
v_gene: TRBV5-1
d_gene: .

CDR3nt: TGTGCCAGCAGCCAAGACAGGGGGTGTTGTGAAGCTTTCTTT
CDR3aa: CASSQDRGCCEAFF
len: 14
abundance: many
j_gene: TRBJ1-1
v_gene: TRBV3-1
d_gene: TRBD1

CDR3nt: TGCGCCAGCAGCCAGGTACTAGCGGGGGACGCAGATACGCAGTATTTT
CDR3aa: CASSQVLAGDADTQYF
len: 16
abundance: many
j_gene: TRBJ2-3
v_gene: TRBV4-3
d_gene: TRBD2

CDR3nt: TGCGCCAGCAGCTTGTACGGGCTAGCGTCTTTCACAGATACGCAGTATTTT
CDR3aa: CASSLYGLASFTDTQYF
len: 17
abundance: many
j_gene: TRBJ2-3
v_gene: TRBV5-1
d_gene: .

CDR3nt: TGTGCCAGCAGTTTAGAACGGGGGTCCGGGGGGGCTAACTATGGCTACACCTTC
CDR3aa: CASSLERGSGGANYGYTF
len: 18
abundance: .
j_gene: TRBJ1-2
v_gene: TRBV27
d_gene: .

CDR3nt: TGTGCCAGCAGTTTGTACAGACCTAGCACAGATACGCAGTATTTT
CDR3aa: CASSLYRPSTDTQYF
len: 15
abundance: many
j_gene: TRBJ2-3
v_gene: TRBV12-3/TRBV12-4
d_gene: .

CDR3nt: TGCGCCAGCAGCTTGGGACAGGGGGAGACCCAGTACTTC
CDR3aa: CASSLGQGETQYF
len: 13
abundance: medium-sized
j_gene: TRBJ2-5
v_gene: TRBV5-1
d_gene: TRBD1

CDR3nt: TGTGCCAGCAGCCGCGTTTTAAGGGGGACCGGGGAGCTGTTTTTT
CDR3aa: CASSRVLRGTGELFF
len: 15
abundance: .
j_gene: TRBJ2-2
v_gene: TRBV5-4
d_gene: .

CDR3nt: TGTGCCAGCAGCTTAAACGGATTCACAGATACGCAGTATTTT
CDR3aa: CASSLNGFTDTQYF
len: 14
abundance: few
j_gene: TRBJ2-3
v_gene: TRBV7-6
d_gene: .

CDR3nt: TGCGCCAGCAGCTTGGCTGGTGGCTACCCCACCGGGGAGCTGTTTTTT
CDR3aa: CASSLAGGYPTGELFF
len: 16
abundance: .
j_gene: TRBJ2-2
v_gene: TRBV5-1
d_gene: .

CDR3nt: TGTGCCAGCAGCACGGGACAGGGGGCTAATGAAAAACTGTTTTTT
CDR3aa: CASSTGQGANEKLFF
len: 15
abundance: few
j_gene: TRBJ1-4
v_gene: TRBV12-3/TRBV12-4
d_gene: TRBD1

CDR3nt: TGTGCCAGCAGCCCAAGGGACAGCATCGGCTACACCTTC
CDR3aa: CASSPRDSIGYTF
len: 13
abundance: many
j_gene: TRBJ1-2
v_gene: TRBV7-6
d_gene: TRBD1

CDR3nt: TGTGCCAGCAGCCAACCAAGAGATACGCAGTATTTT
CDR3aa: CASSQPRDTQYF
len: 12
abundance: many
j_gene: TRBJ2-3
v_gene: TRBV14
d_gene: .

CDR3nt: TGTGCCACAAGACAGGGGCAAGAGACCCAGTACTTC
CDR3aa: CATRQGQETQYF
len: 12
abundance: many
j_gene: TRBJ2-5
v_gene: TRBV10-3
d_gene: TRBD1

CDR3nt: TGCGCCAGCAGCCGGACACTCAGGGGTTCCTACGAGCAGTACTTC
CDR3aa: CASSRTLRGSYEQYF
len: 15
abundance: many
j_gene: TRBJ2-7
v_gene: TRBV5-1
d_gene: .

CDR3nt: TGCAGTGCCGACAGGGGAGGAACCCAGTACTTC
CDR3aa: CSADRGGTQYF
len: 11
abundance: many
j_gene: TRBJ2-5
v_gene: TRBV20-1
d_gene: TRBD1

CDR3nt: TGTGCCAGCGGGGACAGGGAGAATTCGGGCACCGGGGAGCTGTTTTTT
CDR3aa: CASGDRENSGTGELFF
len: 16
abundance: many
j_gene: TRBJ2-2
v_gene: TRBV6-2/TRBV6-3
d_gene: TRBD1

CDR3nt: TGTGCCAGCAGGGGGACGGAGGGATCCGCGACAGATACGCAGTATTTT
CDR3aa: CASRGTEGSATDTQYF
len: 16
abundance: .
j_gene: TRBJ2-3
v_gene: TRBV4-2
d_gene: .

CDR3nt: TGCGCCAGCAGACGCCGGGACGCCTCCTACGAGCAGTACTTC
CDR3aa: CASRRRDASYEQYF
len: 14
abundance: many
j_gene: TRBJ2-7
v_gene: TRBV5-1
d_gene: .

CDR3nt: TGTGCCAGCAGCCCCCGGAGGCAGGGCCAAGAGACCCAGTACTTC
CDR3aa: CASSPRRQGQETQYF
len: 15
abundance: many
j_gene: TRBJ2-5
v_gene: TRBV7-2
d_gene: .

CDR3nt: TGCGCCAGCGGAAGTGGGGCCAGGGCCCTGTCCTTGGACGAGCAGTACTTC
CDR3aa: CASGSGARALSLDEQYF
len: 17
abundance: many
j_gene: TRBJ2-7
v_gene: TRBV5-1
d_gene: .

CDR3nt: TGTGCCAGCAGCTTGGGGCTAGCGCCAGATACGCAGTATTTT
CDR3aa: CASSLGLAPDTQYF
len: 14
abundance: many
j_gene: TRBJ2-3
v_gene: TRBV5-4
d_gene: .

CDR3nt: TGTGCCAGCAGCGCGACACTAGCGGGCTTGTCGGATACGCAGTATTTT
CDR3aa: CASSATLAGLSDTQYF
len: 16
abundance: many
j_gene: TRBJ2-3
v_gene: TRBV7-2
d_gene: TRBD2

CDR3nt: TGTGCCAGCAGTTTGGAGGGCTTGGGGACCCAGTACTTC
CDR3aa: CASSLEGLGTQYF
len: 13
abundance: many
j_gene: TRBJ2-5
v_gene: TRBV12-3/TRBV12-4
d_gene: .

CDR3nt: TGCGCCAGCAGTAAGGGGGTATTGGGAGGAAACACCATATATTTT
CDR3aa: CASSKGVLGGNTIYF
len: 15
abundance: many
j_gene: TRBJ1-3
v_gene: TRBV4-3
d_gene: .

CDR3nt: TGTGCCAGCAGCTTAGTGATGAGTGAGACCCAGTACTTC
CDR3aa: CASSLVMSETQYF
len: 13
abundance: many
j_gene: TRBJ2-5
v_gene: TRBV11-3
d_gene: .

CDR3nt: TGCGCCAGCAGCCGCTCAACAGGGTCAGAGACCCAGTACTTC
CDR3aa: CASSRSTGSETQYF
len: 14
abundance: many
j_gene: TRBJ2-5
v_gene: TRBV4-3
d_gene: .

CDR3nt: TGCGCCAGCAGCCAAGGGCTAGCGGGGACCAGCACAGATACGCAGTATTTT
CDR3aa: CASSQGLAGTSTDTQYF
len: 17
abundance: few
j_gene: TRBJ2-3
v_gene: TRBV4-3
d_gene: TRBD2

CDR3nt: TGTGCCAGCAGTTACTCGACTAGCGGGGGGGGGCGTGATACGCAGTATTTT
CDR3aa: CASSYSTSGGGRDTQYF
len: 17
abundance: many
j_gene: TRBJ2-3
v_gene: TRBV6-5
d_gene: TRBD2

CDR3nt: TGCAGTGCTACCGGGACGAATGAAAAACTGTTTTTT
CDR3aa: CSATGTNEKLFF
len: 12
abundance: many
j_gene: TRBJ1-4
v_gene: TRBV20-1
d_gene: .

CDR3nt: TGCGCCAGCAGCCCGGCCCAGGGGATGCGTAGCGAGCAGTACTTC
CDR3aa: CASSPAQGMRSEQYF
len: 15
abundance: many
j_gene: TRBJ2-7
v_gene: TRBV5-1
d_gene: .

CDR3nt: TGTGCCAGCAGTTACTCCGGGGCACGAGCCTATGGCTACACCTTC
CDR3aa: CASSYSGARAYGYTF
len: 15
abundance: many
j_gene: TRBJ1-2
v_gene: TRBV6-5
d_gene: .

CDR3nt: TGCGCCAGCAGCCCGGGACAGTCAGAAGAGACCCAGTACTTC
CDR3aa: CASSPGQSEETQYF
len: 14
abundance: few
j_gene: TRBJ2-5
v_gene: TRBV5-1
d_gene: TRBD1

CDR3nt: TGTGCCAGCAGTGACTTCCAGGACCTGAACTACGAGCAGTACTTC
CDR3aa: CASSDFQDLNYEQYF
len: 15
abundance: .
j_gene: TRBJ2-7
v_gene: TRBV6-1
d_gene: .